This passage covers 18 T cell receptor beta chains from one sample sequenced in a study of blood T cells in healthy people across ages. Primed by a sample-barcoded 5' primer and a J-beta primer mix, a second PCR proceeded for about 6 to 11 cycles. TCRdb re-analysed the 5' RACE reads in MiXCR, keeping a single row per CDR3 protein. Seen here are some 860,000 distinct CDR3 sequences, 56% observed once, and the top ten hold around 25%. Sequenced sample: blood. The receptors derive from a man in his forties or fifties in good health.

This clonotype was seen a handful of times. The chain joins TRBV20-1 to TRBJ2-3, with D tentatively TRBD1 (5 bases). The germline V gene encodes CDR1 DFQATT and CDR2 SNEGSKA (reference sequence). Between the trimmed V and J ends, which lost 4 bases and 2 bases, there was a span of 10 bases. The length of the CDR3 is 13 residues. For the CDR3, the DNA is TGCAGTGCTACCCAGGACAACACAGATACGCAGTATTTT. Translating gives CSATQDNTDTQYF.

Only a few counts were recorded for this clonotype. The germline gene is not matched at one end of the junction; a read error may be the cause. The gene calls are TRBV4-3 and TRBJ2-7, with 10 bases lining up with TRBD1. CDR1 is LGHNA, CDR2 YSLEER, per germline. The CDR3 totals 15 residues. CDR3 DNA: TGTGCCAGCAGCCAACCGGGACAGGGGACCTACGAGCAGTACTTC. Translation: CASSQPGQGTYEQYF.

This chain connects TRBV27 to TRBJ2-1; TRBD1 agrees at 12 bases. CDR1 and CDR2 from the germline V gene are MNHEY and SMNVEV (reference sequence). The V segment lost 4 bases and the J segment 7 bases; nucleotides outside the gene matches: 2. The CDR3 contains 14 residues. CDR3 in amino acids: CASSWDRGQNEQFF. The CDR3 DNA follows: TGTGCCAGCAGTTGGGACAGGGGGCAGAATGAGCAGTTCTTC.

J is TRBJ2-7 and V is TRBV7-2; TRBD1 matches at 10 bases. The CDR3 is 16 amino acids. Germline CDR1 and CDR2: SGHTA and FQGNSA. V was clipped by 0 bases and J by 3 bases; unmatched bases: 5. The CDR3 DNA reads TGTGCCAGCAGCTTAGCGAGAGGACAGGGGGGCTACGAGCAGTACTTC. This gives the protein CASSLARGQGGYEQYF.

The chain is built from TRBV7-6 and TRBJ2-3; D gene ambiguous. CDR3 length: 15 residues. The ends were cut back, 5 bases at V and 4 bases at J, with 16 bases in the middle. Germline V gene sequence: CDR1 SGHVS, CDR2 FNYEAQ. The CDR3 nucleotides are TGTGCCAGCAGCCTAGAAGGGTGGTCAGCAGATACGCAGTATTTT. It encodes CASSLEGWSADTQYF.

This clonotype has a handful of counts. The J gene is TRBJ2-3, the V gene TRBV9; possible D gene TRBD2, 6 bases. This CDR3 is built from 14 residues. Germline CDR1 is SGDLS and CDR2 is YYNGEE. V shed 4 bases and J shed 3 bases, with 12 bases lying between them. CDR3 nucleotides: TGTGCCAGCAGCCCCCGACTAGGAACAGATACGCAGTATTTT. Protein product: CASSPRLGTDTQYF.

The chain uses TRBV12-3 or TRBV12-4 and TRBJ1-2, with TRBD1 matching 8 bases. This CDR3 has 15 amino acids. With V trimmed by 7 bases and J by 4 bases, 11 bases remained unmatched. The CDR3 is CASNLDAGGVYGYTF. The CDR3 bases are TGTGCCAGCAACCTGGATGCAGGGGGCGTCTATGGCTACACCTTC.

The rearrangement uses TRBV12-3 or TRBV12-4 and TRBJ2-5; D is possibly TRBD2 (5 bases). The CDR3 totals 14 residues. The V end lost 7 bases, the J end lost 1 base, and 13 bases lay between the germline ends. The CDR3 here is CASTLSGSQETQYF. As DNA, the CDR3 is TGTGCCAGCACCCTCAGCGGCAGCCAAGAGACCCAGTACTTC.

The genes are TRBV4-1 and TRBJ2-1; TRBD2 aligns across 11 bases. The CDR3 extends over 17 amino acids. V gave up 5 bases and J gave up 1 base; unmatched junction bases: 7. Per the germline V gene, CDR1 is MGHRA and CDR2 is YSYEKL. The CDR3 spells CASSYTGLAVSYNEQFF. The DNA for the CDR3 is TGCGCCAGCAGCTACACGGGACTAGCGGTTTCCTACAATGAGCAGTTCTTC.

The rearrangement joins TRBV3-1 to TRBJ1-2; D call uncertain. Per the germline V gene, CDR1 is LGHDT and CDR2 is YNNKEL (reference sequence). V lost 3 bases to trimming and J lost 7 bases, with 18 bases between them. The CDR3 is 15 amino acids. DNA for the CDR3: TGTGCCAGCAGCCAGACACCCATCGCATATAGTGGCTACACCTTC. Protein product: CASSQTPIAYSGYTF.

The chain employs TRBV6-6 and TRBJ1-2; tentatively, D is TRBD1 (5 bases). CDR1 MNHNY and CDR2 SVGAGI come from the germline V gene (reference sequence). The V end was cut by 6 bases, the J end by 7 bases, with 21 bases between. This CDR3 spans 15 amino acids. The CDR3 here is CASSQPGDGDRGYTF. In DNA, the CDR3 is TGTGCCAGCAGCCAACCGGGGGACGGGGACCGTGGCTACACCTTC.

V usage is TRBV28 and J usage is TRBJ2-5; D unresolved. The J call may be incorrect, as the DNA end agrees better with TRBJ2-7. CDR1 and CDR2 (germline): MDHEN, SYDVKM. The CDR3 consists of 13 residues. CDR3 sequence reads: CASSVQDSYEQYF. The DNA of the CDR3 is TGTGCCAGCAGTGTTCAGGACTCCTACGAGCAGTACTTC.

The chain couples TRBV20-1 to TRBJ2-7; TRBD2 matches 7 bases. The germline CDR1 and CDR2 sequences are DFQATT and SNEGSKA (reference sequence). This CDR3 contains 15 residues. J gave up 2 bases and V 0 bases, and 7 bases lay outside the gene matches. CDR3 DNA: TGCAGTGCTAGAGATAGGGAGGGAGAGACCTACGAGCAGTACTTC. Its translation is CSARDREGETYEQYF.

The chain links TRBV27 to TRBJ1-1, with D maybe TRBD1 (6 bases). The V and J ends lost 3 bases and 5 bases respectively, with 10 bases between them. CDR1 and CDR2 from the germline V gene are MNHEY and SMNVEV (reference sequence). This CDR3 region has 13 residues. CDR3: CASSFPGETEAFF. CDR3 DNA: TGTGCCAGCAGTTTCCCAGGGGAAACTGAAGCTTTCTTT.

This clonotype turned up a few times. This chain links TRBV6-2 or TRBV6-3 with TRBJ1-5, with TRBD1 as a possible D gene (6 bases). The CDR3 loop spans 13 amino acids. Germline V CDR1 and CDR2: MNHEY, SVGEGT. V lost 8 bases to trimming and J lost 3 bases, with 11 bases between them. The CDR3 spells CASGGQNNQPQHF. In nucleotides, the CDR3 is TGTGCCAGCGGGGGGCAGAACAATCAGCCCCAGCATTTT.

V gene TRBV6-1 combines with J gene TRBJ1-6; no definite D call. The V end lost 6 bases, the J end lost 4 bases, and 7 bases lay between the germline ends. The CDR3 runs to 13 residues. Germline V gene data show CDR1 as MNHNS and CDR2 as SASEGT. The CDR3 region is CASRVGYNSPLHF. The CDR3 coding sequence is TGTGCCAGCAGGGTCGGTTATAATTCACCCCTCCACTTT.

Only one count was recorded for this clonotype. This chain uses TRBV6-2 or TRBV6-3 with TRBJ2-7; no definite D call. Germline V CDR1 and CDR2: MNHEY, SVGEGT. This CDR3 has 12 residues. V was shortened by 6 bases and J by 4 bases, with 10 bases between the two germline ends. DNA for the CDR3: TGTGCCAGCAGCCAGAAAAGATACGAGCAGTACTTC. Translated: CASSQKRYEQYF.

The V gene is TRBV12-3 or TRBV12-4, the J gene TRBJ1-2; TRBD1 is a possible D gene (5 bases). The CDR3 runs to 16 residues. V gave up 6 bases and J gave up 7 bases, with 24 bases separating them. DNA for the CDR3: TGTGCCAGCAGGGCTACGACGGGGGGAGGGCTGAGTGGCTACACCTTC. Translated, it gives CASRATTGGGLSGYTF.